Sequencing of this T cell receptor beta chain was carried out in a study of blood T cell repertoires in COVID-19. Overall study: Collection of acute and convalescent COVID-19 samples took place in the United States, Italy and Spain. T cells, B-cell-depleted T cells, or PBMCs provided the cDNA or gDNA that served as material.

V was pared by 0 bases and J by 1 base, with 6 bases between. CDR1 is LNHDA, CDR2 SQIVND, per germline (reference sequence). The CDR3 loop spans 14 amino acids. In the original workflow: Estimated nucleated cell counts came from reference gene primer amplification. TCRdb's table, derived via immunoSEQ multiplex PCR, lists solely in-frame clones and lacks some. V and J calls and clone size are as listed in that table; D and trimming were resolved from the DNA. Found here are around 80,000 clones, approximately 80% of them singletons; the top ten hold 9.5% to 15%. The TCR originated in an elderly man with acute or convalescent COVID-19. V is TRBV19 and J is TRBJ1-1, with D unresolved. The source material was peripheral blood. The CDR3 loop reads CASSIDYQNTEAFF. The CDR3 coding sequence is TGTGCCAGTAGTATAGACTACCAGAACACTGAAGCTTTCTTT.